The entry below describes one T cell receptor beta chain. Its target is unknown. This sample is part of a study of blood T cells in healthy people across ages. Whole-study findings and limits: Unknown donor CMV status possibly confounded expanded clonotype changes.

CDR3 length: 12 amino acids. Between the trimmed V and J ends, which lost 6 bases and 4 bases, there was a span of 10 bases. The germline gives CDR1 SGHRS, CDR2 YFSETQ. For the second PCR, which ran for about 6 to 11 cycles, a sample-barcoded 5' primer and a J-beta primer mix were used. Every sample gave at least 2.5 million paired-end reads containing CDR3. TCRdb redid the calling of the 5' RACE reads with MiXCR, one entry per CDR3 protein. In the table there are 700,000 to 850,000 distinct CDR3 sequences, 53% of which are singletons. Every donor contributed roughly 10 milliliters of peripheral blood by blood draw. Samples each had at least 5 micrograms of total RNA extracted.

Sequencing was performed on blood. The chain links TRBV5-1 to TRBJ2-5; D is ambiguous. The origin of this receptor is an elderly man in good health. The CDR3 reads CASTSKGETQYF. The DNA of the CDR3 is TGCGCCAGCACCTCGAAAGGAGAGACCCAGTACTTC.